The T cell receptor (beta chain) described here comes from a study of T cells in tuberculosis listed by TCRdb under 2018. Background on the whole study: The study combined CD1B tetramers and high-throughput TCR immunosequencing to characterize T cells specific for the mycobacterial lipid antigen glucose monomycolate (GMM). Study-wide conclusions, independent of this receptor: T cells that bind the CD1B-GMM tetramer with low affinity may not have been captured by the stringent sort gate.

At the junction V is shortened by 4 bases and J by 2 bases, with 6 bases in between. The cysteine opens and the phenylalanine closes a CDR3 of 13 amino acids. Just the 39-base CDR3 DNA is kept, in frame starting at base 1. In the germline V gene (reference sequence), CDR1 corresponds to SEHNR and CDR2 to FQNEAQ. Thawed, overnight-rested PBMC were stained with GMM-loaded CD1B tetramer, a Live/Dead dye and anti-CD3, then sorted on a FACS Aria II. C32 glucose monomycolate purified from Rhodococcus equi was loaded onto CD1B tetramers. Before cryopreservation, the PBMC later used for tetramer sorting had been depleted of CD14-expressing monocytes as part of a separate study. From each donor, roughly 96,000 tetramer-negative cells were also sorted and analyzed side by side with the tetramer-positive cells. GMM-loaded CD1B tetramers were used to sort antigen-specific T cells from a handful of healthy South African adults.

A word on this clone: No per-base quality is available; no much larger clone lies one base away.

TCR-alpha and TCR-beta chains were sequenced unpaired, so chain pairing information was not available. TCR libraries were generated with the immunoSEQ multiplex PCR assay, using TCR-beta and/or TCR-alpha/delta assays for each sample. The Illumina high-throughput platform was used to sequence the amplified TCR libraries. The source study handled its data this way. Clustering and dimensionality reduction were performed using pairwise TCRdist distances among GMM-specific receptors from ex vivo sorted or in vitro expanded T cells. Sequence motifs defined by gene usage and CDR3 content were checked for enrichment by comparing tetramer-positive and tetramer-negative populations. As stored in TCRdb, this immuneACCESS dataset retains in-frame rearrangements with V and J assigned. A fraction of the clones does not appear; measured against another copy, unresolved V genes explain less than half of the discrepancy, and the remainder lacks a known reason. That table is the source of V, J and clone size, and D and trimming were worked out from the DNA. The sample table records roughly 92,000 clones; under 95% of these occur just once. Less than 2.5% of the sample is in the top ten clones.

The TCR sequence derives from an adult woman with latent tuberculosis. The receptor chain draws on TRBV7-9 and TRBJ1-5; matching of 6 bases hints at TRBD1 as the D gene. Material: CD1b-GMM tetramer-negative cells sorted from PBMCs. This specimen's cell subset or site label, interpreted: T cells not binding CD1B-GMM tetramer, sorted from same donor. The bases are TGTGCCAGCAGCTCAGGGGGCAATCAGCCCCAGCATTTT. It translates as CASSSGGNQPQHF.